These 17 T cell receptor beta chains came from one sample sequenced in a study of CXCR3-negative and CXCR3-positive naive CD8 T cells. Study conclusions and caveats: A higher hydrophobicity marked the TRB CDR3s of CXCR3-positive naive cells versus CXCR3-negative naive cells.

Their specific antigens are unknown. The method, 5' RACE with UMI labels, was used to prepare the TRB cDNA libraries. With the 5' RACE reads reprocessed, TCRdb shows one record per CDR3 protein and no DNA. The sample yields about 84,000 distinct CDR3 sequences, of which the top ten take up 0.62%. Material for sequencing was naive CXCR3+ CD8+ T cells from blood. As to subset: CD45RO-CCR7+CD27+CD95- naive CD8+ T cells expressing CXCR3 (TNR3+). The receptors originated from a human donor in good health. Some clones in this sample may be carry-over from other donors' samples.

The chain recombines TRBV11-2 with TRBJ2-1. The germline gives CDR1 SGHAT, CDR2 FQNNGV. This CDR3 comprises 16 residues. CDR3 sequence reads: CASSLTGGGSYNEQFF.

Here the CDR3 reads CASRHRESSNEQFF. The rearrangement joins TRBV7-2 to TRBJ2-1; the D call of TRBD1 rests on TCRdb alone, since no DNA is present to check it. This CDR3 comprises 14 residues. Germline V gene sequence: CDR1 SGHTA, CDR2 FQGNSA.

The chain has TRBV6-5 and TRBJ2-2; lacking DNA, the TRBD1 call made by TCRdb goes unchecked. Per the germline V gene, CDR1 is MNHEY and CDR2 is SVGAGI. The CDR3 length is 15 residues. The CDR3 loop reads CAAGEEQGHVGELFF.

The chain uses TRBV14 and TRBJ2-1. The CDR3 contains 11 residues. Germline loops: CDR1 SGHDN, CDR2 FVKESK. The CDR3 is CASSQSHEQFF.

The chain has TRBV6-2 or TRBV6-3 and TRBJ1-1; no DNA is available, so the TRBD1 call from TCRdb remains unchecked. CDR1 is MNHEY and CDR2 is SVGEGT in the germline V gene. The CDR3 is made up of 13 amino acids. CDR3: CASRKGTRTEAFF.

J is TRBJ2-2 and V is TRBV29-1; the TCRdb call, TRBD2, lacks DNA for checking. The germline V gene encodes CDR1 SQVTM and CDR2 ANQGSEA. This CDR3 is 17 amino acids long. CDR3 in amino acids: CSVEHGREGEVAGELFF.

This chain uses TRBV29-1 with TRBJ2-1; TCRdb's assignment of TRBD1 cannot be checked, as there is no DNA. Germline CDR1 SQVTM, CDR2 ANQGSEA. CDR3 length equals 13 residues. CDR3 in amino acids: CSVEGGREGEQFF.

The genes are TRBV6-4 and TRBJ2-7. The length of the CDR3 is 17 residues. Germline V lookup: CDR1 MRHNA, CDR2 SNTAGT. The CDR3 protein is CASSDSILGTNTYEQYF.

This sequence joins TRBV11-2 and TRBJ2-2; TCRdb reports TRBD2, a call that lacks DNA to check it against. The CDR3 has 16 amino acids. Germline CDR1 SGHAT, CDR2 FQNNGV. The CDR3 protein is CASSSVGPLNTGELFF.

This sequence joins TRBV28 and TRBJ1-5; without DNA, the TCRdb call of TRBD1 cannot be checked. The CDR3 covers 16 residues. CDR1 and CDR2 from the germline V gene are MDHEN and SYDVKM. CDR3 in amino acids: CASSPTAASPYQPQHF.

The J gene is TRBJ2-1, the V gene TRBV7-9; TCRdb picks TRBD2, but there is no DNA to check that call. The CDR3 is 16 residues long. Per germline, CDR1 SEHNR and CDR2 FQNEAQ (reference sequence). The CDR3: CASSLATGLVDNEQFF.

V usage is TRBV19 and J usage is TRBJ2-1; TCRdb proposes TRBD2, but this gene call is untestable without DNA. CDR3 length: 15 residues. Germline V CDR1 and CDR2: LNHDA, SQIVND (reference sequence). The CDR3 is CASKTSGSSYNEQFF.

The chain couples TRBV18 to TRBJ2-7. CDR3 length: 13 amino acids. The germline CDR1 and CDR2 sequences are KGHSH and LQKENI. CDR3 in amino acids: CASSPDDSYEQYF. The full variable domain, in which reference TRBV18 and TRBJ2-7 provide the parts outside the CDR3, is NAGVMQNPRHLVRRRGQEARLRCSPMKGHSHVYWYRQLPEEGLKFMVYLQKENIIDESGMPKERFSAEFPKEGPSILRIQQVVRGDSAAYFCASSPDDSYEQYFGPGTRLTVT.

This chain joins TRBV12-5 and TRBJ2-7. The CDR3 is 13 residues long. Germline CDR1 reads LGHNT; CDR2 reads FRNRAP. CDR3 loop: CASGWTLRHEQYF. Based on the CDR3 plus reference TRBV12-5 and TRBJ2-7, the full variable domain is DARVTQTPRHKVTEMGQEVTMRCQPILGHNTVFWYRQTMMQGLELLAYFRNRAPLDDSGMPKDRFSAEMPDATLATLKIQPSEPRDSAVYFCASGWTLRHEQYFGPGTRLTVT.

The chain uses TRBV5-1 and TRBJ1-1. Germline assignment: CDR1 SGHRS and CDR2 YFSETQ. The CDR3 is made up of 13 amino acids. CDR3 loop: CASSLVRGTEAFF.

The chain has TRBV28 and TRBJ2-5; with no DNA, the TCRdb D assignment of TRBD1 cannot be verified. The CDR3 consists of 15 residues. Germline values: CDR1 MDHEN, CDR2 SYDVKM. The chain's CDR3 is CASRRTGEGQETQYF. Together with reference TRBV28 and TRBJ2-5, the CDR3 gives the full variable domain: DVKVTQSSRYLVKRTGEKVFLECVQDMDHENMFWYRQDPGLGLRLIYFSYDVKMKEKGDIPEGYSVSREKKERFSLILESASTNQTSMYLCASRRTGEGQETQYFGPGTRLLVL.

The chain has TRBV6-2 or TRBV6-3 and TRBJ2-7; TCRdb indicates TRBD2, and absent DNA this call remains unverified. The CDR3 contains 13 residues. Looked up from germline, CDR1 is MNHEY and CDR2 is SVGEGT. The CDR3 sequence is CASRELANHEQYF.